This passage covers 27 T cell receptor beta chains from one sample sequenced in a study of post-analysis software for immune sequencing data. These receptors are not linked to any known antigen. Prepared libraries of TCR beta cDNA carried unique molecular identifiers. MiXCR was run by TCRdb on the PCR reads, yielding one entry per CDR3 protein. Of some 690,000 distinct CDR3 sequences detected, 59% appear once; the ten largest clones hold 11%. Study outcomes and limitations: Among roughly 5 TRBV segments more frequent in patients than controls were TRBV5-6, TRBV5-1 and TRBV20-1.

The source material was blood. The origin of the receptors is a girl aged 2 to 10 with multiple sclerosis.

With regard to this clonotype: The junction shows a germline mismatch at one end, possibly a read error. V gene TRBV2 combines with J gene TRBJ2-1, with a weak D call TRBD1 (5 bases). Germline CDR1 SNHLY, CDR2 FYNNEI. The CDR3 has 15 amino acids. The CDR3 spells CAGSESAGYIDEQFF. For the CDR3, the DNA is TGTGCCGGCAGTGAGTCGGCAGGGTACATCGATGAGCAGTTCTTC.

This clonotype has only one observation. This chain connects TRBV20-1 to TRBJ2-1; 9 bases are a match to TRBD1. The tail of the sequence fits TRBJ2-7 better, so the J call may be wrong. Germline V gene sequence: CDR1 DFQATT, CDR2 SNEGSKA (reference sequence). This CDR3 is 16 amino acids long. The CDR3 spells CSARPRQGGPYNEQYF. CDR3 DNA: TGCAGTGCTAGACCCCGACAGGGGGGCCCCTACAATGAGCAGTACTTC.

V usage is TRBV6-5 and J usage is TRBJ1-2, with D tentatively TRBD1 (6 bases). This CDR3 region has 12 residues. V was trimmed by 5 bases and J by 7 bases, leaving 11 bases between them. Germline lookup yields CDR1 MNHEY and CDR2 SVGAGI. The CDR3 reads CASSLQGLGYTF. The DNA for the CDR3 is TGTGCCAGCAGTCTCCAGGGGCTTGGCTACACCTTC.

The chain recombines TRBV29-1 with TRBJ2-5; 7 bases align to TRBD2. This CDR3 is built from 15 residues. With V trimmed by 1 base and J by 3 bases, 8 bases remained unmatched. The germline CDR1 and CDR2 sequences are SQVTM and ANQGSEA. CDR3 protein: CSVEGGGRRKETQYF. DNA for the CDR3: TGCAGCGTTGAAGGGGGGGGACGCAGGAAAGAGACCCAGTACTTC.

This clonotype was counted only a few times. This chain joins TRBV24-1 and TRBJ1-2; 7 positions match TRBD1. CDR3 length: 13 residues. Germline assignment: CDR1 KGHDR and CDR2 SFDVKD. V lost 2 bases to trimming and J lost 6 bases; unmatched junction nucleotides: 2. The CDR3 region is CATSDSQGDGYTF. The DNA of the CDR3 is TGTGCCACCAGTGATTCGCAGGGGGATGGCTACACCTTC.

The chain uses TRBV13 and TRBJ2-6; TRBD2 agrees at 7 bases. CDR3 length: 18 amino acids. Looked up from germline, CDR1 is PRHDT and CDR2 is FYEKMQ (reference sequence). Trimming took 4 bases from V and 0 from J; bases not matched to a gene: 9. Here the CDR3 reads CASSSTSGGSSGANVLTF. The CDR3 bases are TGTGCCAGCAGCTCTACGTCGGGGGGAAGCTCTGGGGCCAACGTCCTGACTTTC.

This chain links TRBV24-1 with TRBJ1-5; no definite D call. Germline-derived CDR1 and CDR2 are KGHDR and SFDVKD. There are 15 residues in the CDR3. Trimming took 4 bases from V and 3 from J, leaving 12 bases between them. The CDR3 loop is CATSDSLSDNQPQHF. The CDR3 DNA is TGTGCCACCAGTGACTCGCTCAGTGACAATCAGCCCCAGCATTTT.

This chain joins TRBV7-8 and TRBJ2-6; D tentatively reads TRBD1 or TRBD2 (6 bases each). The germline V gene encodes CDR1 SGHVS and CDR2 FQNEAQ. The CDR3 length is 20 residues. V was shortened by 2 bases and J by 0 bases, with 20 bases between the two germline ends. The CDR3 here is CASSLSDRARGRSGANVLTF. The CDR3 DNA reads as TGTGCCAGCAGCTTATCCGATCGGGCCCGGGGGCGCTCTGGGGCCAACGTCCTGACTTTC.

The chain recombines TRBV28 with TRBJ2-5; D remains unclear. The V end lost 4 bases, the J end lost 1 base, and 13 bases lay between the germline ends. The germline gives CDR1 MDHEN, CDR2 SYDVKM. This CDR3 is 15 amino acids long. The CDR3 nucleotides are TGTGCCAGCAGTTCCCCCCCGCACGGCCAAGAGACCCAGTACTTC. Its translation is CASSSPPHGQETQYF.

This clonotype was seen only once. V gene TRBV20-1 combines with J gene TRBJ2-5; the match to TRBD2 covers 10 bases. The CDR3 spans 17 residues. Germline lookup yields CDR1 DFQATT and CDR2 SNEGSKA (reference sequence). The V gene end was trimmed by 0 bases and the J gene end by 3 bases; junction bases not matched to a gene: 10. This chain's CDR3 is CSARDHRKRGGEETQYF. For the CDR3, the DNA is TGCAGTGCTAGAGATCATAGGAAGCGGGGGGGCGAAGAGACCCAGTACTTC.

The chain is built from TRBV27 and TRBJ2-5; no clear D. Deletions cut 0 bases from V and 2 bases from J, with 16 bases between. The CDR3 spans 17 residues. The germline CDR1 and CDR2 sequences are MNHEY and SMNVEV (reference sequence). CDR3 DNA: TGTGCCAGCAGTTTATCGACGCCAAGGCGTAGGCAAGAGACCCAGTACTTC. It yields the protein CASSLSTPRRRQETQYF.

V is TRBV11-2 and J is TRBJ2-1; D is ambiguous. Germline lookup yields CDR1 SGHAT and CDR2 FQNNGV. The CDR3 has 12 amino acids. Trimming removed 3 bases at V and 8 bases at J, with 8 bases between. The CDR3 nucleotides read TGTGCCAGCAGCTTTAGTCGGGATGAGCAGTTCTTC. Translation gives CASSFSRDEQFF. Full variable domain (outside the CDR3, taken from reference TRBV11-2 and TRBJ2-1): EAGVAQSPRYKIIEKRQSVAFWCNPISGHATLYWYQQILGQGPKLLIQFQNNGVVDDSQLPKDRFSAERLKGVDSTLKIQPAKLEDSAVYLCASSFSRDEQFFGPGTRLTVL.

This clonotype was picked up many times. The rearrangement uses TRBV5-1 and TRBJ2-7; the D gene could be TRBD1 or TRBD2 (5 bases each). This CDR3 region has 14 residues. The germline V and J ends were trimmed by 1 base and 2 bases, with 10 bases remaining between them. Germline lookup yields CDR1 SGHRS and CDR2 YFSETQ. The CDR3 sequence: CASSLFGDPYEQYF. The CDR3 DNA sequence: TGCGCCAGCAGCTTGTTTGGGGACCCCTACGAGCAGTACTTC.

Comment on this clonotype: The junction and the germline gene differ at one end; a read error may be behind it. This chain joins TRBV7-2 and TRBJ2-5, with a tentative D call TRBD2 (5 bases). The CDR3 covers 15 residues. Germline CDR1 and CDR2: SGHTA and FQGNSA. This chain's CDR3 is CASSFSSAGEETQYF. The CDR3 nucleotides read TGTGCTAGCAGCTTCAGCTCCGCCGGGGAGGAGACCCAGTACTTC.

This chain uses TRBV20-1 with TRBJ1-5; 9 bases map to TRBD1. V was pared by 5 bases and J by 2 bases, with 10 bases of the junction left unmatched. This CDR3 region has 16 residues. Germline V lookup: CDR1 DFQATT, CDR2 SNEGSKA (reference sequence). The CDR3 sequence: CSAPTGGERGNQPQHF. The CDR3 bases are TGCAGTGCTCCTACAGGGGGCGAAAGGGGCAATCAGCCCCAGCATTTT.

CDR3 protein: CASSQRGGTLPHEQYF. In DNA, the CDR3 is TGTGCCAGCAGCCAAAGGGGAGGGACCTTGCCCCACGAGCAGTACTTC. The genes are TRBV14 and TRBJ2-7; 7 positions match TRBD2. V gave up 2 bases and J gave up 5 bases; unmatched junction bases: 12. Per germline, CDR1 SGHDN and CDR2 FVKESK. This CDR3 is 16 amino acids long.

The rearrangement uses TRBV20-1 and TRBJ2-7, with TRBD2 identical over 13 bases. In germline, CDR1 is DFQATT, CDR2 SNEGSKA (reference sequence). V lost 0 bases to trimming and J lost 2 bases; unmatched junction nucleotides: 1. This CDR3 comprises 15 residues. CDR3 sequence (DNA): TGCAGTGCTAGAGATGGACTAGCGGGAGCCTACGAGCAGTACTTC. It specifies CSARDGLAGAYEQYF.

There are a few counts of this clonotype. This chain connects TRBV20-1 to TRBJ2-1; TRBD2 matches 7 bases. The germline V gene has CDR1 DFQATT and CDR2 SNEGSKA (reference sequence). After removal of 6 bases from V and 7 bases from J, the junction contained 12 bases not matched to a gene. The CDR3 sequence is 14 residues long. The CDR3 nucleotides read TGCAGTGCCATAACCGGGACTACCGTAAATGAGCAGTTCTTC. Protein: CSAITGTTVNEQFF.

V gene TRBV27 combines with J gene TRBJ1-2; D possibly corresponds to TRBD1 (6 bases). The CDR3 length is 14 residues. Germline-derived CDR1 and CDR2 are MNHEY and SMNVEV (reference sequence). Trimming stripped 8 bases from V and 8 bases from J, with 21 bases between. The CDR3 nucleotides are TGTGCCAGCTCCCTAAACGGGGGGCAGTCGGGCTACACCTTC. This translates into CASSLNGGQSGYTF.

This clonotype has just a few counts. This chain links TRBV29-1 with TRBJ2-7, with D hard to call. Between the trimmed V and J ends, which lost 4 bases and 3 bases, there was a span of 10 bases. The CDR3 runs 12 residues. Germline V gene lookup returns CDR1 SQVTM and CDR2 ANQGSEA. CDR3 region: CSVGDRFYEQYF. The CDR3 DNA is TGCAGCGTTGGGGATCGATTCTACGAGCAGTACTTC.

Only a few counts were recorded for this clonotype. The chain is built from TRBV5-1 and TRBJ2-1, with D possibly TRBD2 on 6 matching bases. This CDR3 is built from 15 residues. V was cut by 0 bases and J by 5 bases, with 12 bases left in between. Per germline, CDR1 SGHRS and CDR2 YFSETQ. In DNA, the CDR3 is TGCGCCAGCAGCTTGGCGGGGGTAGCGAACAATGAGCAGTTCTTC. Translated: CASSLAGVANNEQFF.

The chain recombines TRBV7-2 with TRBJ2-7; D call uncertain. The germline gives CDR1 SGHTA, CDR2 FQGNSA. This CDR3 is 14 amino acids long. Trimming pared 4 bases from V and 3 bases from J, leaving 13 bases between. The CDR3 spells CASSSLENLYEQYF. The CDR3 DNA reads as TGTGCCAGCAGCTCCCTGGAGAACCTCTACGAGCAGTACTTC.

The chain combines TRBV5-1 with TRBJ2-5, with 8 bases identical to TRBD2. Germline assignment: CDR1 SGHRS and CDR2 YFSETQ. With V trimmed by 4 bases and J by 4 bases, 12 bases remained unmatched. The CDR3 is made up of 16 amino acids. CDR3 loop: CASSRTPGLVPETQYF. For the CDR3, the DNA is TGCGCCAGCAGCCGAACCCCGGGACTAGTTCCAGAGACCCAGTACTTC.

On this clonotype: One end of the junction varies from germline; a read error may be responsible. The chain has TRBV5-5 and TRBJ2-3; TRBD2 matches at 8 bases. CDR3 length: 14 residues. From germline, CDR1 is SGHKS and CDR2 YYEKEE (reference sequence). The CDR3 nucleotides read TGTGCCAGCAGCTTTCGGACTAGCAAAGATACGCAGTATTTT. Amino acids: CASSFRTSKDTQYF. Filled out from reference TRBV5-5 and TRBJ2-3, the complete variable domain reads DAGVTQSPTHLIKTRGQQVTLRCSPISGHKSVSWYQQVLGQGPQFIFQYYEKEERGRGNFPDRFSARQFPNYSSELNVNALLLGDSALYLCASSFRTSKDTQYFGPGTRLTVL.

V and J are TRBV7-9 and TRBJ1-1; a possible D gene is TRBD1 (6 bases). The germline V gene encodes CDR1 SEHNR and CDR2 FQNEAQ (reference sequence). The V end was cut by 7 bases, the J end by 2 bases, with 17 bases between. This CDR3 has 15 residues. This CDR3 is CASTNRDKVNTEAFF. The DNA of the CDR3 is TGTGCCAGCACCAACCGGGACAAGGTTAACACTGAAGCTTTCTTT.

The CDR3 loop is CASKERSSYNEQFF. The CDR3 DNA sequence: TGTGCCAGCAAGGAACGGAGCTCCTACAATGAGCAGTTCTTC. The V and J genes are TRBV12-3 or TRBV12-4 and TRBJ2-1, with D uncertain. There are 14 residues in the CDR3. The ends were cut back, 7 bases at V and 0 bases at J, with 10 bases in the middle.

V gene TRBV5-4 combines with J gene TRBJ2-1, with 9 positions matching TRBD1. J lost 7 bases, V lost 4 bases, and 9 bases had no gene match. Per germline, CDR1 SGHNT and CDR2 YYREEE (reference sequence). The CDR3 is made up of 15 amino acids. This CDR3 is CASSDGTGRGNEQFF. The CDR3, as DNA: TGTGCCAGCAGCGACGGGACAGGGCGTGGAAATGAGCAGTTCTTC.